The TCR beta chain under discussion was sequenced for a study of blood T cell repertoires in COVID-19. About the study: Donors in the United States, Italy and Spain gave samples during acute or convalescent COVID-19. T cells, B-cell-depleted T cells, or PBMCs supplied cDNA or gDNA.

Assay: immunoSEQ multiplex PCR; the TCRdb copy retains only in-frame clones and omits some. The data contain some 150,000 clones, approximately 89% of them singletons. V was shortened by 2 bases and J by 4 bases, with 5 bases between the two germline ends. Germline assignment: CDR1 SGHTA and CDR2 FQGTGA. The CDR3 sequence is 13 residues long. The clonotype comes from a human donor in a cohort sampled during active COVID-19. What was sequenced was peripheral blood. V is TRBV7-3 and J is TRBJ2-2, with no clear D. CDR3 bases: TGTGCCAGCAGCTTAGTCCGCACCGGGGAGCTGTTTTTT. It is translated as CASSLVRTGELFF.